This TCR beta chain was profiled in a study of shared clonotypes between healthy human individuals. The sequenced material, unsorted PBMC DNA, was run on ten immunoSEQ deep assay plates. Profiled with immunoSEQ multiplex PCR; TCRdb holds only in-frame clones, not every one. The profile shows 450,000 to 500,000 clones, around 85% of them singletons. There were only Caucasian adults among the donors, and all lived in Nashville, Tennessee. Losses at the gene ends were 4 bases for V and 2 bases for J; bases not matched to a gene: 11. Germline assignment: CDR1 SGDLS and CDR2 YYNGEE. There are 17 residues in the CDR3.

The receptor's source is a woman aged 40-49 years in good health. Some clones in this sample may be carry-over from other donors' samples. The rearrangement uses TRBV9 and TRBJ2-3; TRBD2 matches 9 bases. What was sequenced was PBMCs. The CDR3 region has the DNA TGTGCCAGCAGCCCCCGTGGGCTAGCGGGGCACACAGATACGCAGTATTTT. It yields the protein CASSPRGLAGHTDTQYF.